Below are 27 T cell receptor beta chains sequenced from a single sample in a study of T-cell reconstitution after alpha-beta-depleted transplantation in children. Molecular barcoding with unique molecular identifiers was used for the TCRbeta library. Via MiXCR, TCRdb re-called the PCR reads, giving one row per CDR3 protein. This table holds 190,000 or so distinct CDR3 sequences, less than 8% found once. The sequences come from PBMCs from the stem cell graft donor, collected from the stem cell graft. The receptors were sampled from a human donor who donated a stem cell graft to a child with Wiskott-Aldrich syndrome.

As for this clonotype: This may be a read error, as it is one base from a much larger clone. This chain joins TRBV7-2 and TRBJ2-2; D gene uncertain. Germline lookup yields CDR1 SGHTA and CDR2 FQGNSA. V shed 0 bases and J shed 9 bases, with 8 bases lying between them. The CDR3 runs 13 residues. The CDR3 DNA sequence: TGTGCCAGCAGCTTAGCAGGCTCGAGGGAGCTGTTTTTT. Translating it yields CASSLAGSRELFF.

This clonotype was counted at least ten times. V usage is TRBV12-3 or TRBV12-4 and J usage is TRBJ1-5, with D possibly being TRBD1 (6 bases). The V gene lost 1 base and the J gene lost 2 bases, with 12 bases spanning the gap. This CDR3 has 16 amino acids. The CDR3 nucleotides read TGTGCCAGCAGTTTAGGTCAGGGGATGGGCAATCAGCCCCAGCATTTT. It specifies CASSLGQGMGNQPQHF.

This clonotype was detected many times. The chain has TRBV20-1 and TRBJ2-1, with 7 bases that match TRBD2. CDR1 DFQATT and CDR2 SNEGSKA come from the germline V gene (reference sequence). V shed 5 bases and J 6 bases; nucleotides not matched to a gene: 7. The CDR3 runs 13 residues. CDR3 sequence: CSAPRGVVNEQFF. Written as DNA, the CDR3 is TGCAGTGCTCCCCGGGGGGTGGTCAATGAGCAGTTCTTC.

This clonotype has more than one count but fewer than ten. The gene calls are TRBV5-1 and TRBJ1-2, with D possibly matching TRBD1 (5 bases). The germline V and J ends were trimmed by 4 bases and 2 bases, with 15 bases remaining between them. The length of the CDR3 is 15 residues. Germline CDR1 reads SGHRS; CDR2 reads YFSETQ. CDR3 nucleotides: TGCGCCAGCAGCCCCAATGACGACAGAAACTATGGCTACACCTTC. Translated: CASSPNDDRNYGYTF.

This clonotype was detected many times. The CDR3 DNA reads TGCAGTGCTCTTACAGGGTTTGGGGCCAACGTCCTGACTTTC. Amino acids: CSALTGFGANVLTF. The chain combines TRBV20-1 with TRBJ2-6, with D possibly matching TRBD1 (6 bases). V lost 5 bases and J 3 bases, leaving 11 bases between the germline ends. The CDR3 extends over 14 amino acids. Germline values: CDR1 DFQATT, CDR2 SNEGSKA (reference sequence).

This clonotype has more than one count but fewer than ten. The chain couples TRBV5-5 to TRBJ2-1, with D possibly TRBD2 on 6 matching bases. V was shortened by 0 bases and J by 10 bases, with 14 bases between the two germline ends. The V gene's germline CDR1 is SGHKS and CDR2 YYEKEE (reference sequence). The CDR3 loop spans 14 amino acids. The CDR3 reads CASSLVVGSGEQFF. The CDR3, as DNA: TGTGCCAGCAGCTTGGTGGTCGGGAGTGGGGAGCAGTTCTTC.

The sample holds a few counts of this clonotype. CDR3 protein: CASSHGLAANIQYF. The CDR3 DNA is TGTGCCAGCAGCCACGGACTAGCGGCAAACATTCAGTACTTC. The chain carries TRBV25-1 and TRBJ2-4; 10 bases agree with TRBD2. The V gene end was trimmed by 6 bases and the J gene end by 6 bases; junction bases not matched to a gene: 5. The CDR3 runs to 14 residues. The germline V gene encodes CDR1 MGHDK and CDR2 SYGVNS.

This clonotype was recorded many times. The chain joins TRBV5-1 to TRBJ1-6, with a possible D match to TRBD1 (5 bases). Germline V lookup: CDR1 SGHRS, CDR2 YFSETQ. Deletions cut 0 bases from V and 7 bases from J, with 14 bases between. The CDR3 totals 16 residues. This CDR3 is CASSLEGIGSNSPLHF. The CDR3 DNA follows: TGCGCCAGCAGCTTGGAGGGGATTGGTTCCAATTCACCCCTCCACTTT. Variable domain in full (rest from reference TRBV5-1 and TRBJ1-6): KAGVTQTPRYLIKTRGQQVTLSCSPISGHRSVSWYQQTPGQGLQFLFEYFSETQRNKGNFPGRFSGRQFSNSRSEMNVSTLELGDSALYLCASSLEGIGSNSPLHFGNGTRLTVT.

This clonotype was recorded many times. This chain joins TRBV20-1 and TRBJ1-4; D not resolved. The V gene lost 0 bases and the J gene lost 8 bases, with 13 bases spanning the gap. From germline, CDR1 is DFQATT and CDR2 SNEGSKA (reference sequence). This CDR3 comprises 14 residues. CDR3 region: CSARDVEGGEKLFF. Written as DNA, the CDR3 is TGCAGTGCTAGAGATGTGGAGGGCGGGGAAAAACTGTTTTTT.

This clonotype was seen a few times. The chain has TRBV6-1 and TRBJ2-7; 8 nucleotides agree with TRBD1. CDR1 and CDR2 (germline): MNHNS, SASEGT. The CDR3 loop spans 14 amino acids. The V gene end was trimmed by 6 bases and the J gene end by 5 bases; junction bases not matched to a gene: 9. CDR3: CASRRTGLFDEQYF. The CDR3 DNA follows: TGTGCCAGCAGGCGGACAGGGCTATTTGACGAGCAGTACTTC.

This clonotype has at least ten counts. The gene calls are TRBV20-1 and TRBJ2-3, with TRBD1 identical over 7 bases. Germline CDR1 reads DFQATT; CDR2 reads SNEGSKA (reference sequence). The CDR3 sequence is 15 residues long. The V segment lost 2 bases and the J segment 3 bases; nucleotides outside the gene matches: 8. The CDR3 sequence: CSARKGAGWTDTQYF. The CDR3 DNA sequence: TGCAGTGCTAGAAAGGGGGCAGGGTGGACAGATACGCAGTATTTT.

This clonotype was observed at least ten times. The chain joins TRBV29-1 to TRBJ2-3, with 10 nucleotides matching TRBD2. The ends lost 3 bases at V and 3 bases at J; junction bases unmatched: 12. Germline CDR1 is SQVTM and CDR2 is ANQGSEA. The CDR3 covers 17 residues. CDR3 sequence (DNA): TGCAGCGTTGAGGCTAGCGGGAGTACGGGAACGACAGATACGCAGTATTTT. Residues: CSVEASGSTGTTDTQYF.

This clonotype was picked up many times. This chain links TRBV4-3 with TRBJ1-1, with D unresolved. Germline values: CDR1 LGHNA, CDR2 YSLEER. Trimming took 3 bases from V and 1 from J, leaving 12 bases between them. This CDR3 region has 15 residues. The CDR3 DNA follows: TGCGCCAGCAGCCACCGGGAATTGGGGAACACTGAAGCTTTCTTT. Its protein product is CASSHRELGNTEAFF.

Ten or more counts support this clonotype. The V call is TRBV20-1, the J call TRBJ2-1; TRBD2 aligns across 9 bases. In germline, CDR1 is DFQATT, CDR2 SNEGSKA (reference sequence). After removal of 3 bases from V and 5 bases from J, the junction contained 11 bases not matched to a gene. The CDR3 totals 16 residues. The CDR3 loop is CSARYFAGGRNNEQFF. The CDR3 DNA reads TGCAGTGCTAGGTACTTCGCGGGGGGGAGGAACAATGAGCAGTTCTTC.

In its sample, this clonotype was seen many times. This chain connects TRBV12-3 or TRBV12-4 to TRBJ2-1; 16 nucleotides match TRBD2. Trimming at V came to 6 bases and at J to 5 bases, leaving 10 bases not matched to a gene. The CDR3 spans 18 residues. The DNA of the CDR3 is TGTGCCAGCAGGGGTCCCGGGACTAGCGGGAGGGCCCACAATGAGCAGTTCTTC. Translation: CASRGPGTSGRAHNEQFF.

There are many counts of this clonotype. V usage is TRBV20-1 and J usage is TRBJ2-1, with 12 positions matching TRBD2. The CDR3 has 12 amino acids. From germline, CDR1 is DFQATT and CDR2 SNEGSKA (reference sequence). Trimming at V came to 5 bases and at J to 9 bases, leaving 2 bases not matched to a gene. Here the CDR3 reads CSASTSGSEQFF. As DNA, the CDR3 is TGCAGTGCTTCGACTAGCGGGAGTGAGCAGTTCTTC.

In its sample, this clonotype was seen many times. V gene TRBV9 combines with J gene TRBJ2-2; D remains unclear. CDR1 and CDR2 from the germline V gene are SGDLS and YYNGEE. The CDR3 is made up of 15 amino acids. V lost 3 bases and J lost 7, with 16 bases in between. The CDR3: CASSGLTGLDGELFF. In DNA form, the CDR3 reads TGTGCCAGCAGCGGCCTTACCGGATTAGACGGGGAGCTGTTTTTT.

Turning to this clonotype: A clone one base away is much larger, so this may be a read error. The chain combines TRBV13 with TRBJ2-5; TRBD2 matches at 7 bases. CDR3 length: 16 amino acids. Germline CDR1 PRHDT, CDR2 FYEKMQ (reference sequence). The trim removed 0 bases at V and 4 bases at J, leaving 8 bases unmatched. The CDR3, as DNA: TGTGCCAGCAGCTTAGGACGGGGCGGGAGAGGAGAGACCCAGTACTTC. It encodes CASSLGRGGRGETQYF.

V is TRBV11-2 and J is TRBJ1-5, with D maybe TRBD1 (6 bases). Germline CDR1 and CDR2: SGHAT and FQNNGV. Trimming removed 3 bases from V and 3 bases from J, with 12 bases in between. The CDR3 has 15 residues. The DNA of the CDR3 is TGTGCCAGCAGCTTTTACAGGGACAACAATCAGCCCCAGCATTTT. Amino acids: CASSFYRDNNQPQHF. The full variable domain, with the rest looked up from reference TRBV11-2 and TRBJ1-5, is EAGVAQSPRYKIIEKRQSVAFWCNPISGHATLYWYQQILGQGPKLLIQFQNNGVVDDSQLPKDRFSAERLKGVDSTLKIQPAKLEDSAVYLCASSFYRDNNQPQHFGDGTRLSIL.

This clonotype was recorded at least ten times. V gene TRBV7-2 combines with J gene TRBJ1-1; 10 nucleotides align to TRBD1. CDR1 is SGHTA and CDR2 is FQGNSA in the germline V gene. This CDR3 is 19 amino acids long. The junction had 22 bases not matched to a gene; V was cut back by 6 bases and J by 6 bases. CDR3: CASSHILGDRGRRGAEAFF. The CDR3 nucleotides read TGTGCCAGCAGTCACATCCTAGGGGACAGGGGCCGGCGGGGCGCTGAAGCTTTCTTT.

This clonotype has ten or more counts. The chain uses TRBV18 and TRBJ2-1; 8 bases line up with TRBD1. The CDR3 spans 15 residues. Trimming cost V 3 bases and J 8 bases; bases outside gene matches: 9. Germline-derived CDR1 and CDR2 are KGHSH and LQKENI. The CDR3 DNA follows: TGTGCCAGCTCACCGCGGACAGGGCTCGGGGATGAGCAGTTCTTC. Protein sequence: CASSPRTGLGDEQFF. The full variable domain, in which reference TRBV18 and TRBJ2-1 provide the parts outside the CDR3, is NAGVMQNPRHLVRRRGQEARLRCSPMKGHSHVYWYRQLPEEGLKFMVYLQKENIIDESGMPKERFSAEFPKEGPSILRIQQVVRGDSAAYFCASSPRTGLGDEQFFGPGTRLTVL.

This clonotype was recorded once. One base away lies a much larger clone, so this may be a sequencing read error. The chain couples TRBV4-3 to TRBJ2-7; D unresolved. The germline gives CDR1 LGHNA, CDR2 YSLEER. Trimming removed 2 bases from V and 4 bases from J, with 9 bases in between. This CDR3 region has 13 residues. The CDR3 is CASSQSVQYEQYF. CDR3 DNA sequence: TGCGCCAGCAGCCAATCCGTACAGTACGAGCAGTACTTC.

This clonotype was seen more than once but under ten times. V and J are TRBV5-1 and TRBJ2-1, with D perhaps matching TRBD2 (5 bases). Trimming shortened V by 3 bases and J by 4 bases, and 14 bases separated the two germline ends. The CDR3 consists of 15 residues. Looked up from germline, CDR1 is SGHRS and CDR2 is YFSETQ. CDR3 DNA: TGCGCCAGCAGCTCGAGCGGAGGCAATTACAATGAGCAGTTCTTC. Its translation is CASSSSGGNYNEQFF.

This clonotype was detected ten times or more. This CDR3 is CASSVGLADTDTQYF. The CDR3 DNA reads as TGTGCCAGCAGCGTAGGTTTAGCGGACACAGATACGCAGTATTTT. The chain uses TRBV9 and TRBJ2-3, with a weak D call TRBD2 (6 bases). This CDR3 spans 15 amino acids. V shed 0 bases and J shed 2 bases, with 10 bases lying between them. Germline V CDR1 and CDR2: SGDLS, YYNGEE.

The genes are TRBV6-1 and TRBJ2-1; D gene uncertain. V lost 6 bases and J 8 bases, leaving 20 bases between the germline ends. Germline CDR1 is MNHNS and CDR2 is SASEGT. This CDR3 comprises 15 residues. The CDR3 region is CASSKKLPGTDEQFF. CDR3 DNA: TGTGCCAGCAGCAAAAAGCTGCCTGGAACCGATGAGCAGTTCTTC.

This clonotype was counted only a few times. The genes are TRBV12-3 or TRBV12-4 and TRBJ1-2; D is ambiguous. The CDR3 extends over 14 amino acids. The germline V and J ends were trimmed by 5 bases and 6 bases, with 16 bases remaining between them. CDR3: CASSRTRLFNGYTF. The DNA for the CDR3 is TGTGCCAGCAGTCGGACCCGATTGTTTAATGGCTACACCTTC.

V usage is TRBV12-3 or TRBV12-4 and J usage is TRBJ2-1, with 11 nucleotides matching TRBD2. Trimming cost V 1 base and J 1 base; bases outside gene matches: 6. CDR3 size: 18 residues. This CDR3 reads CASSLVILAGGSYNEQFF. The CDR3 DNA follows: TGTGCCAGCAGTTTAGTTATCCTAGCGGGGGGATCCTACAATGAGCAGTTCTTC.